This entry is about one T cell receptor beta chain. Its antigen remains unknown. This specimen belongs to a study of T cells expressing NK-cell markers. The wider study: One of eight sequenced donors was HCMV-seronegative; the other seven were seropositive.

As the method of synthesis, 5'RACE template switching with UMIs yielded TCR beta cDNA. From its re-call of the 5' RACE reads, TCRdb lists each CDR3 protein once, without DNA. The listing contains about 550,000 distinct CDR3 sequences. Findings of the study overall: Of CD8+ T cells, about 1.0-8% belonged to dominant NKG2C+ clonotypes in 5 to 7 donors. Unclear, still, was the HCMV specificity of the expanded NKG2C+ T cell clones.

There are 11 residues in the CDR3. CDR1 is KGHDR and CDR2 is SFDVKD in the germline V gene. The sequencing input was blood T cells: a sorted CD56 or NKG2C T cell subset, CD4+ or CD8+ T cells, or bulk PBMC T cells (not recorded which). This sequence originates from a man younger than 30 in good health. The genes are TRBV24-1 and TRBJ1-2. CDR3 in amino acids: CATSDLWSYTF.